The 22 T cell receptor beta chains listed next were all sequenced from one sample in a study of cytomegalovirus exposure and HLA in healthy donors. TCRdb's table, derived via immunoSEQ multiplex PCR, lists solely in-frame clones and lacks some. The table has approximately 99,000 clones, approximately 95% seen once. The sample consisted of PBMCs. The origin of the receptors is a woman under 30 in good health and CMV-seronegative.

The rearrangement joins TRBV7-2 to TRBJ2-1, with 11 positions matching TRBD2. Germline V gene sequence: CDR1 SGHTA, CDR2 FQGNSA. The CDR3 runs to 15 residues. V lost 6 bases to trimming and J lost 4 bases; unmatched junction nucleotides: 5. CDR3: CASRQTSGGYNEQFF. CDR3 bases: TGTGCCAGCAGACAAACTAGCGGGGGATACAATGAGCAGTTCTTC.

This chain links TRBV19 with TRBJ2-7; 7 positions agree with TRBD1. This CDR3 has 18 amino acids. Losses at the gene ends were 1 base for V and 1 base for J; bases not matched to a gene: 13. Looked up from germline, CDR1 is LNHDA and CDR2 is SQIVND (reference sequence). As DNA, the CDR3 is TGTGCCAGTAGTATAGCATTTTATCCTGGGACAGAGTCCTACGAGCAGTACTTC. Its translation is CASSIAFYPGTESYEQYF.

This chain uses TRBV18 with TRBJ2-5; the match to TRBD2 covers 9 bases. V lost 4 bases, J lost 4 bases, and 1 base stayed unmatched. The CDR3 contains 13 residues. Germline V lookup: CDR1 KGHSH, CDR2 LQKENI. CDR3 nucleotide sequence: TGTGCCAGCTCACGGCGGGGGGGAGAGACCCAGTACTTC. It specifies CASSRRGGETQYF.

This clone was detected only once. This chain connects TRBV7-8 to TRBJ2-1; 11 bases fit TRBD1. From germline, CDR1 is SGHVS and CDR2 FQNEAQ. V lost 5 bases and J lost 9; bases outside the gene matches: 3. This CDR3 region has 13 residues. CDR3 DNA sequence: TGTGCCAGCAGCCACGGGACAGGGGGTGAGCAGTTCTTC. Amino acids: CASSHGTGGEQFF.

The gene calls are TRBV29-1 and TRBJ1-3; a weak D match, TRBD1 (5 bases). V shed 2 bases and J shed 4 bases, with 15 bases lying between them. The CDR3 totals 15 residues. The germline V gene encodes CDR1 SQVTM and CDR2 ANQGSEA. CDR3 in amino acids: CSVETPAGFGNTIYF. The CDR3 region has the DNA TGCAGCGTTGAAACCCCCGCAGGGTTCGGAAACACCATATATTTT.

The rearrangement joins TRBV6-1 to TRBJ1-1; D remains unclear. The germline V and J ends were trimmed by 3 bases and 1 base, with 6 bases remaining between them. This CDR3 is built from 13 residues. Germline V gene lookup returns CDR1 MNHNS and CDR2 SASEGT. CDR3 nucleotides: TGTGCCAGCAGTGAGACACGGAACACTGAAGCTTTCTTT. The encoded protein is CASSETRNTEAFF.

The J gene is TRBJ2-2, the V gene TRBV7-8, with D perhaps matching TRBD1 (6 bases). CDR3 length: 14 amino acids. Looked up from germline, CDR1 is SGHVS and CDR2 is FQNEAQ. V lost 7 bases and J lost 1, with 10 bases in between. The CDR3 here is CASNPTGNTGELFF. The CDR3 DNA follows: TGTGCCAGCAACCCGACAGGGAACACCGGGGAGCTGTTTTTT. The full variable domain, in which reference TRBV7-8 and TRBJ2-2 provide the parts outside the CDR3, is GAGVSQSPRYKVAKRGQDVALRCDPISGHVSLFWYQQALGQGPEFLTYFQNEAQLDKSGLPSDRFFAERPEGSVSTLKIQRTQQEDSAVYLCASNPTGNTGELFFGEGSRLTVL.

This chain connects TRBV13 to TRBJ2-5; 12 nucleotides match TRBD1. This CDR3 is built from 16 residues. After removal of 4 bases from V and 3 bases from J, the junction contained 6 bases not matched to a gene. The germline CDR1 and CDR2 sequences are PRHDT and FYEKMQ (reference sequence). Here the CDR3 reads CASSSEGTGGKETQYF. The CDR3 DNA follows: TGTGCCAGCAGCTCGGAGGGGACAGGGGGCAAAGAGACCCAGTACTTC. Full variable domain (outside the CDR3, taken from reference TRBV13 and TRBJ2-5): AAGVIQSPRHLIKEKRETATLKCYPIPRHDTVYWYQQGPGQDPQFLISFYEKMQSDKGSIPDRFSAQQFSDYHSELNMSSLELGDSALYFCASSSEGTGGKETQYFGPGTRLLVL.

The chain has TRBV14 and TRBJ2-7; maybe TRBD1 (5 bases). This CDR3 region has 17 residues. The germline gives CDR1 SGHDN, CDR2 FVKESK. V shed 2 bases and J shed 2 bases, with 19 bases lying between them. Here the CDR3 reads CASSQRPQGLFPYEQYF. For the CDR3, the DNA is TGTGCCAGCAGCCAAAGACCTCAGGGATTGTTCCCCTACGAGCAGTACTTC.

The chain carries TRBV5-1 and TRBJ1-1; tentatively, D is TRBD1 (6 bases). V was cut by 0 bases and J by 10 bases, with 28 bases left in between. The germline V gene encodes CDR1 SGHRS and CDR2 YFSETQ. CDR3 size: 18 residues. Here the CDR3 DNA reads TGCGCCAGCAGCTTGGCCGCCACGGGGGGCGAGAGGGGCGGTAGAGCTTTCTTT. Protein: CASSLAATGGERGGRAFF.

This clone was counted a single time. The chain combines TRBV5-1 with TRBJ1-1, with D hard to call. This CDR3 spans 14 amino acids. Germline CDR1 reads SGHRS; CDR2 reads YFSETQ. The germline V and J ends were trimmed by 0 bases and 5 bases, with 11 bases remaining between them. In DNA form, the CDR3 reads TGCGCCAGCAGCTTGGCATCGGGTCGGACTGAAGCTTTCTTT. Its protein product is CASSLASGRTEAFF.

The J gene is TRBJ2-7, the V gene TRBV28; D may be TRBD2 (6 bases). V lost 5 bases and J 0 bases, leaving 14 bases between the germline ends. The germline gives CDR1 MDHEN, CDR2 SYDVKM. The CDR3 consists of 15 residues. The CDR3 DNA follows: TGTGCCAGCAGTCCGGGACTCCAAAGCTCCTACGAGCAGTACTTC. It yields the protein CASSPGLQSSYEQYF.

The chain joins TRBV7-2 to TRBJ1-6, with D unclear. CDR1 and CDR2 from the germline V gene are SGHTA and FQGNSA. The length of the CDR3 is 15 residues. Trimming pared 2 bases from V and 1 base from J, leaving 6 bases between. CDR3 loop: CASSLRESYNSPLHF. The DNA for the CDR3 is TGTGCCAGCAGCTTAAGGGAGTCCTATAATTCACCCCTCCACTTT.

The rearrangement uses TRBV7-6 and TRBJ2-1, with 7 bases matching TRBD1. This CDR3 comprises 14 residues. Losses at the gene ends were 7 bases for V and 10 bases for J; bases not matched to a gene: 13. Looked up from germline, CDR1 is SGHVS and CDR2 is FNYEAQ. In DNA, the CDR3 is TGTGCCAGCACCCTATCGACAGGGTCGAGCGAGCAGTTCTTC. Translating gives CASTLSTGSSEQFF.

This clone was seen just once. V gene TRBV29-1 combines with J gene TRBJ2-1, with 7 bases aligning to TRBD1. The length of the CDR3 is 12 residues. CDR1 and CDR2 (germline): SQVTM, ANQGSEA. V dropped 7 bases and J dropped 2; count of bases not matched to a gene: 2. This chain's CDR3 is CSGGTAYNEQFF. The CDR3 coding sequence is TGCAGCGGGGGGACAGCCTACAATGAGCAGTTCTTC.

V is TRBV9 and J is TRBJ2-7; TRBD1 matches 7 bases. The CDR3 totals 16 residues. CDR1 and CDR2 (germline): SGDLS, YYNGEE. V was pared by 0 bases and J by 4 bases, with 10 bases of the junction left unmatched. This CDR3 reads CASSVERDRVLYEQYF. CDR3 sequence (DNA): TGTGCCAGCAGCGTAGAGAGAGACAGGGTTTTATACGAGCAGTACTTC.

V and J are TRBV7-9 and TRBJ1-6; D is perhaps TRBD1 (5 bases). V lost 2 bases and J lost 8, with 10 bases in between. In germline, CDR1 is SEHNR, CDR2 FQNEAQ (reference sequence). The CDR3 is 14 amino acids. The CDR3 bases are TGTGCCAGCAGCTTATCAGGGAACCATTCACCCCTCCACTTT. Its protein product is CASSLSGNHSPLHF.

The V call is TRBV7-6, the J call TRBJ2-7, with a possible D match to TRBD1 (6 bases). Trimming took off 5 bases at V and 3 bases at J, with 11 bases between the two ends. The germline CDR1 and CDR2 sequences are SGHVS and FNYEAQ. The CDR3 spans 13 residues. CDR3: CASSTGQNYEQYF. The CDR3 DNA reads as TGTGCCAGCAGCACGGGACAAAACTACGAGCAGTACTTC.

This chain uses TRBV7-8 with TRBJ1-6, with 12 bases aligning to TRBD1. This CDR3 spans 17 amino acids. The trim removed 2 bases at V and 10 bases at J, leaving 9 bases unmatched. Germline values: CDR1 SGHVS, CDR2 FQNEAQ. The CDR3 is CASSLTRGQGAGSPLHF. The CDR3 bases are TGTGCCAGCAGCTTAACAAGGGGACAGGGGGCGGGGTCACCCCTCCACTTT.

The CDR3: CASSSGQAPYTQYF. For the CDR3, the DNA is TGTGCCAGCAGCTCAGGACAGGCCCCCTATACGCAGTATTTT. V usage is TRBV11-2 and J usage is TRBJ2-3; 7 bases match TRBD1. The germline gives CDR1 SGHAT, CDR2 FQNNGV. The CDR3 has 14 amino acids. Losses at the gene ends were 4 bases for V and 7 bases for J; bases not matched to a gene: 8.

The genes are TRBV5-4 and TRBJ2-4, with TRBD2 matching 12 bases. CDR1 is SGHNT and CDR2 is YYREEE in the germline V gene (reference sequence). The V segment lost 3 bases and the J segment 4 bases; nucleotides outside the gene matches: 2. The CDR3 length is 15 residues. Written as DNA, the CDR3 is TGTGCCAGCAGCTCCGGACTAGCGGGGAAAAACATTCAGTACTTC. Protein: CASSSGLAGKNIQYF.

The chain carries TRBV27 and TRBJ2-3, with 11 nucleotides matching TRBD2. V trimming: 4 bases; J trimming: 4 bases; junction bases outside the gene matches: 7. CDR1 MNHEY and CDR2 SMNVEV come from the germline V gene (reference sequence). This CDR3 comprises 16 residues. CDR3 DNA sequence: TGTGCCAGCAGTTCCCTCGGGACTAGCGGTTCAGATACGCAGTATTTT. Protein sequence: CASSSLGTSGSDTQYF.